This TCR beta chain was sequenced during a study of blood T cell repertoires in COVID-19. For the study at large: Collection of acute and convalescent COVID-19 samples took place in the United States, Italy and Spain.

Under the authors' procedure: Amplified reference gene primers provided the basis for estimating nucleated cell counts. Method: immunoSEQ multiplex PCR; TCRdb's copy keeps in-frame clones and lacks some. The DNA gave D and trimming, while V, J and clone size come from that table. The sample has roughly 220,000 clones, around 83% seen once. The length of the CDR3 is 16 residues. Germline V gives CDR1 MDHEN, CDR2 SYDVKM. Germline trimming cut 6 bases from V and 5 bases from J; bases unmatched to any gene: 15. The chain is built from TRBV28 and TRBJ1-1; TRBD1 matches 7 bases. Material: peripheral blood. The clonotype originates from a woman in her thirties or forties who had recovered from COVID-19. CDR3 amino acids: CASRGTAANMGTEAFF. CDR3 nucleotides: TGTGCCAGCAGGGGGACAGCCGCCAATATGGGAACTGAAGCTTTCTTT.